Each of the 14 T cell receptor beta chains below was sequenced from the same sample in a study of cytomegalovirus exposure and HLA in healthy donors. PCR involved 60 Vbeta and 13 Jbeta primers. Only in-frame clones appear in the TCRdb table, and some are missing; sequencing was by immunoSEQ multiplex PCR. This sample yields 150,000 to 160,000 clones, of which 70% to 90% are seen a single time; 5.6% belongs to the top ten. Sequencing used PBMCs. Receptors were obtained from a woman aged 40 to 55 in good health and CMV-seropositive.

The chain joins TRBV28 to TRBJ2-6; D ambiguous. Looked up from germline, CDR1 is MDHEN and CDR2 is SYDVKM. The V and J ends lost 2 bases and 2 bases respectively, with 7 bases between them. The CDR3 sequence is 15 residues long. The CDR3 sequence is CASSLTGPGANVLTF. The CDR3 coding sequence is TGTGCCAGCAGTTTAACCGGTCCTGGGGCCAACGTCCTGACTTTC.

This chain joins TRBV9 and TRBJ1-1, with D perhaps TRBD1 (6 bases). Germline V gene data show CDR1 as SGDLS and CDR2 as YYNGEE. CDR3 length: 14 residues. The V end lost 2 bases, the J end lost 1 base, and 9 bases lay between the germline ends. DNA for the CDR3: TGTGCCAGCAGCGTCCGACAGGAGAACACTGAAGCTTTCTTT. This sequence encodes CASSVRQENTEAFF.

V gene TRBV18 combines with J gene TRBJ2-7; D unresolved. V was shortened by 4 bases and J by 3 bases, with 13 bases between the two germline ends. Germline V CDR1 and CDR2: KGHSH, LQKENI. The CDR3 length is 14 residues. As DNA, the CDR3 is TGTGCCAGCTCACGTTCCCAGACAAGCTACGAGCAGTACTTC. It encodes CASSRSQTSYEQYF.

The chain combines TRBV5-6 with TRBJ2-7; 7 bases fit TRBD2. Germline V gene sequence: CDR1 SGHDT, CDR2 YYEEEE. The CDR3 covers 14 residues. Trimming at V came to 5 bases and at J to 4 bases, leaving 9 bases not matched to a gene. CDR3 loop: CASRTGGVSYEQYF. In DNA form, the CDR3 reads TGTGCCAGCAGGACGGGGGGAGTGTCATACGAGCAGTACTTC. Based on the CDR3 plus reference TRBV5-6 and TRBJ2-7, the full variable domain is DAGVTQSPTHLIKTRGQQVTLRCSPKSGHDTVSWYQQALGQGPQFIFQYYEEEERQRGNFPDRFSGHQFPNYSSELNVNALLLGDSALYLCASRTGGVSYEQYFGPGTRLTVT.

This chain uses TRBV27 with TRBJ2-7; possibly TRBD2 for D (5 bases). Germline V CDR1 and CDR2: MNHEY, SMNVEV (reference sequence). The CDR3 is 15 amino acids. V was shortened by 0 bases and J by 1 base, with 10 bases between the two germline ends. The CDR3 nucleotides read TGTGCCAGCAGTTTATCGTTCGGCGGGTCCTACGAGCAGTACTTC. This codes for CASSLSFGGSYEQYF.

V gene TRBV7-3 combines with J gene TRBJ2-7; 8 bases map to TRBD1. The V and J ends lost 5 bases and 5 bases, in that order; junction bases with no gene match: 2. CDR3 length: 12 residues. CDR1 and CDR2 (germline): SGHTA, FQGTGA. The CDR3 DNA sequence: TGTGCCAGCAGCGCGACAGGGGACGAGCAGTACTTC. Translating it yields CASSATGDEQYF.

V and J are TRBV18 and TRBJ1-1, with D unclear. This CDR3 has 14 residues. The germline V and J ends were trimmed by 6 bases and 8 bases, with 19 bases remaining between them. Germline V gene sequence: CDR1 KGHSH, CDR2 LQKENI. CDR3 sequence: CASSPRQEGNEAFF. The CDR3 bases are TGTGCCAGCTCCCCCCGGCAGGAAGGAAACGAAGCTTTCTTT. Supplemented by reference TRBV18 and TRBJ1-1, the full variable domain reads NAGVMQNPRHLVRRRGQEARLRCSPMKGHSHVYWYRQLPEEGLKFMVYLQKENIIDESGMPKERFSAEFPKEGPSILRIQQVVRGDSAAYFCASSPRQEGNEAFFGQGTRLTVV.

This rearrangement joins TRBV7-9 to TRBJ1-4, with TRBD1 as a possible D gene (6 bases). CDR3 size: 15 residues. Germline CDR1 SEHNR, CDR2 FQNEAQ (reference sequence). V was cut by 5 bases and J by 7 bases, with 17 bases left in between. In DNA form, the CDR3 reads TGTGCCAGCAGCCCCTCAGGGGAAAGAAGTGAAAAACTGTTTTTT. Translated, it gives CASSPSGERSEKLFF.

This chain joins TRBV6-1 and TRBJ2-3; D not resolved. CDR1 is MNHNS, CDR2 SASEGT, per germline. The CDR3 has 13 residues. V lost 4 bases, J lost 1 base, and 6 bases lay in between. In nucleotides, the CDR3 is TGTGCCAGCAGTGCGGTTCGCACAGATACGCAGTATTTT. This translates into CASSAVRTDTQYF.

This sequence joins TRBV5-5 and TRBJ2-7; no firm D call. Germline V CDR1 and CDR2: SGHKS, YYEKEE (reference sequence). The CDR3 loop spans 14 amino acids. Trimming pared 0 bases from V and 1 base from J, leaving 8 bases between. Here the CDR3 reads CASSLGGLSYEQYF. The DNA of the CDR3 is TGTGCCAGCAGCTTGGGAGGCCTATCCTACGAGCAGTACTTC.

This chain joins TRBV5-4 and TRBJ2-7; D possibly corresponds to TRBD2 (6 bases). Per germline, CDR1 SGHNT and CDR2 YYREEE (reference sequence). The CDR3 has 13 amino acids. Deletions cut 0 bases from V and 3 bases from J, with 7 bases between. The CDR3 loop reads CASSLAGSYEQYF. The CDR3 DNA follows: TGTGCCAGCAGCTTGGCCGGGAGCTACGAGCAGTACTTC.

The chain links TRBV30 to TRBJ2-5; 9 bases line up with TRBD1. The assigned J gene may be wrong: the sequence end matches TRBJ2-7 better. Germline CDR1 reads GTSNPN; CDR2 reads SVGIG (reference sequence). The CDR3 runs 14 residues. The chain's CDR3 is CAWSAGQGFYEQYF. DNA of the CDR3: TGTGCCTGGAGTGCGGGACAGGGTTTCTACGAGCAGTACTTC.

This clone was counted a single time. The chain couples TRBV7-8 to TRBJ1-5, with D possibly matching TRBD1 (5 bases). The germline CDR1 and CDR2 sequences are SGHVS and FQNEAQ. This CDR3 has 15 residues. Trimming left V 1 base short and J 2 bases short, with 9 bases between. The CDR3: CASSLVARGNQPQHF. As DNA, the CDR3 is TGTGCCAGCAGCTTAGTCGCCAGGGGCAATCAGCCCCAGCATTTT.

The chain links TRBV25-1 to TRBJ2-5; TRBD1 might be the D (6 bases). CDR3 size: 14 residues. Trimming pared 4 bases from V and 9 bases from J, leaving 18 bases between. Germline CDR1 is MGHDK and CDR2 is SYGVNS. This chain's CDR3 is CASSGPGESEAQYF. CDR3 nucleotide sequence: TGTGCCAGCAGTGGCCCAGGGGAGTCGGAGGCCCAGTACTTC.